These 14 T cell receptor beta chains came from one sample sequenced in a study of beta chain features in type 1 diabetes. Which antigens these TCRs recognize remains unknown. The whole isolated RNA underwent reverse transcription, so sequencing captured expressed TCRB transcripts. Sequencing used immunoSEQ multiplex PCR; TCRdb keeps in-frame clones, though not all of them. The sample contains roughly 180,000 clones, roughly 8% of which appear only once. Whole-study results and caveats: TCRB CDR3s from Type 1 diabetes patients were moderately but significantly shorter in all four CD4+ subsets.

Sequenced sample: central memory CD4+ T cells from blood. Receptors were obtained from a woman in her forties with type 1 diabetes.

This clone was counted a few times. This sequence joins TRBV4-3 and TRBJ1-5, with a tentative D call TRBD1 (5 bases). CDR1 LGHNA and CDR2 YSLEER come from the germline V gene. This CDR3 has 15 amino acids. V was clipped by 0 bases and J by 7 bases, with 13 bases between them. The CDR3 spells CASSQDVGGGQPQHF. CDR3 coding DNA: TGCGCCAGCAGCCAAGATGTCGGGGGAGGCCAGCCCCAGCATTTT.

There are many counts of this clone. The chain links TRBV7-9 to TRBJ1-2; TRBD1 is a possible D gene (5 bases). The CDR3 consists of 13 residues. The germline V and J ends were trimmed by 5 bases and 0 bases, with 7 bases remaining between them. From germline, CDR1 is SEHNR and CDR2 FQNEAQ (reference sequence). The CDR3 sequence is CASSPQANYGYTF. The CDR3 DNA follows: TGTGCCAGCAGCCCACAGGCTAACTATGGCTACACCTTC.

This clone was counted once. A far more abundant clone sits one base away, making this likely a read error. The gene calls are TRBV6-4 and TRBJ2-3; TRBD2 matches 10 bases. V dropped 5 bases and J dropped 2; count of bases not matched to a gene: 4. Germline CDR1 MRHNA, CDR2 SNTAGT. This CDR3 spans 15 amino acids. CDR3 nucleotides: TGTGCCAGCAGTTTCGGGACTAGCGACACAGATACGCAGTATTTT. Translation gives CASSFGTSDTDTQYF.

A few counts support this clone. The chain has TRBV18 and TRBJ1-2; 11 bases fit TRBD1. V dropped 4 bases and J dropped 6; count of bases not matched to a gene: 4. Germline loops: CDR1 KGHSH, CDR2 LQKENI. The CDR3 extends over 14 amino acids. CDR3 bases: TGTGCCAGCTCACTATCGGACAGGGGGCATGGCTACACCTTC. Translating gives CASSLSDRGHGYTF.

CDR3 region: CASSLVGQVQETQYF. CDR3 coding DNA: TGTGCCAGCAGCTTAGTGGGCCAGGTCCAAGAGACCCAGTACTTC. The chain recombines TRBV7-2 with TRBJ2-5; the D is unclear. The CDR3 sequence is 15 residues long. V was trimmed by 1 base and J by 1 base, leaving 10 bases between them. Germline CDR1 and CDR2: SGHTA and FQGNSA.

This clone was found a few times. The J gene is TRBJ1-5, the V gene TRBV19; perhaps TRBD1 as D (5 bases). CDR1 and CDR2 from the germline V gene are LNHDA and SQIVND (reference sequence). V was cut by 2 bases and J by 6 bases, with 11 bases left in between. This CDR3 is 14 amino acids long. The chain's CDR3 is CASSIRQGSQPQHF. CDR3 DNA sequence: TGTGCCAGTAGTATAAGGCAGGGAAGTCAGCCCCAGCATTTT.

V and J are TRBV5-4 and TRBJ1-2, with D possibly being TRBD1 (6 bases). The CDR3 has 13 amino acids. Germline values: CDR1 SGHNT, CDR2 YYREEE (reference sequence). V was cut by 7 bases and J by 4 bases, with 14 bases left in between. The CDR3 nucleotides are TGTGCCAGCGCCCCGCAGGGGAGCTATGGCTACACCTTC. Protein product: CASAPQGSYGYTF.

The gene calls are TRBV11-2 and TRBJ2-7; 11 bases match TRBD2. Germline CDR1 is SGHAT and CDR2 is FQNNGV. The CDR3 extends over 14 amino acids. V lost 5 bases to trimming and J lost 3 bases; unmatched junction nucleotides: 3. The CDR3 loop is CASSPGTSGYEQYF. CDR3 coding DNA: TGTGCCAGCAGCCCCGGGACTAGCGGCTACGAGCAGTACTTC. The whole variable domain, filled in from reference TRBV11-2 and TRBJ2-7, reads EAGVAQSPRYKIIEKRQSVAFWCNPISGHATLYWYQQILGQGPKLLIQFQNNGVVDDSQLPKDRFSAERLKGVDSTLKIQPAKLEDSAVYLCASSPGTSGYEQYFGPGTRLTVT.

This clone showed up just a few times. The CDR3 coding sequence is TGTGCCAGCAGCTTATCGAGCATGAACACTGAAGCTTTCTTT. This gives the protein CASSLSSMNTEAFF. The rearrangement links TRBV7-3 to TRBJ1-1; D not certain. Germline V gene sequence: CDR1 SGHTA, CDR2 FQGTGA. This CDR3 is 14 amino acids long. V was shortened by 2 bases and J by 0 bases, with 7 bases between the two germline ends.

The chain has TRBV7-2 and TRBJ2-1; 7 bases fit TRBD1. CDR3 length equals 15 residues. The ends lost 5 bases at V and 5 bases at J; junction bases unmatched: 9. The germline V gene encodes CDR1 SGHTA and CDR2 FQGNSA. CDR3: CASSLQQGFNNEQFF. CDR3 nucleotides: TGTGCCAGCAGCCTCCAACAGGGGTTCAACAATGAGCAGTTCTTC.

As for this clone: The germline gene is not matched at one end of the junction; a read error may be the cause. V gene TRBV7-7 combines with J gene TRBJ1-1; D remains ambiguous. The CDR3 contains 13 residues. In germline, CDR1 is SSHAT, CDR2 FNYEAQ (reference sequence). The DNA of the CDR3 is TGTGCTAGCAGCTTCGCGAAGAACACTGAAGCTTTCTTT. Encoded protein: CASSFAKNTEAFF.

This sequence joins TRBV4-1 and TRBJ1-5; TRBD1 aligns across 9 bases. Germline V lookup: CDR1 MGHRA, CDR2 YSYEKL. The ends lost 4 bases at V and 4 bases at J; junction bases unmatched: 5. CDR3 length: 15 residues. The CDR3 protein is CASSPWDRDNQPQHF. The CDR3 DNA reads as TGCGCCAGCAGCCCCTGGGACAGGGATAATCAGCCCCAGCATTTT.

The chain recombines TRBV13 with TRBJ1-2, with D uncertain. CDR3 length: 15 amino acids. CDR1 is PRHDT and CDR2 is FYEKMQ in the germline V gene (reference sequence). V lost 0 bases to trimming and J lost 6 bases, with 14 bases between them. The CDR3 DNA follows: TGTGCCAGCAGCTTAGGCGCGGCGAGTACACATGGCTACACCTTC. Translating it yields CASSLGAASTHGYTF.

The CDR3 region has the DNA TGCAGCGTCCCTGGACAGGGCTACGAGCAGTACTTC. This sequence encodes CSVPGQGYEQYF. V and J are TRBV29-1 and TRBJ2-7; 8 nucleotides line up with TRBD1. Germline CDR1 SQVTM, CDR2 ANQGSEA. After removal of 6 bases from V and 3 bases from J, the junction contained 4 bases not matched to a gene. The CDR3 totals 12 residues.